The 10 T cell receptor beta chains below all came from one sample that was sequenced in a study of Tregs in tolerant kidney transplant recipients (dated 2019 in TCRdb). Reading the label with the study, this specimen's time point is: blood sample drawn before combined kidney and bone marrow transplant. Library creation used the immunoSEQ multiplex PCR assay. TCRdb limited this immuneACCESS table to in-frame rearrangements with V and J called. A share of clones is missing; checked studies link under half to unresolved V genes, and the rest is unexplained. This sample lists fewer than 100,000 clones; around 93% were detected once. 0.34% of the sample is taken by the ten largest. The starting material was Tregs from blood, obtained before the transplant. Receptors were obtained from a human donor who received a combined kidney and bone marrow transplant.

This clone was seen just once. The chain combines TRBV5-1 with TRBJ2-3; TRBD1 matches at 7 bases. Per germline, CDR1 SGHRS and CDR2 YFSETQ. V was pared by 4 bases and J by 1 base, with 9 bases of the junction left unmatched. There are 16 residues in the CDR3. CDR3 DNA: TGCGCCAGCAGCACCGGACAGGCTGAACGCACAGATACGCAGTATTTT. Protein sequence: CASSTGQAERTDTQYF.

The chain employs TRBV28 and TRBJ2-7; the match to TRBD1 covers 7 bases. The CDR3 is 15 residues long. The V segment lost 7 bases and the J segment 0 bases; nucleotides outside the gene matches: 9. Germline assignment: CDR1 MDHEN and CDR2 SYDVKM. CDR3 sequence: CASNSETGDSYEQYF. The CDR3 nucleotides read TGTGCCAGCAATTCTGAAACAGGGGACTCCTACGAGCAGTACTTC.

J is TRBJ2-1 and V is TRBV5-1, with 8 bases lining up with TRBD2. The CDR3 has 17 amino acids. CDR1 and CDR2 (germline): SGHRS, YFSETQ. Trimming removed 2 bases from V and 3 bases from J; junction bases left unmatched: 10. CDR3 loop: CASSFLDSGENYNEQFF. The CDR3 nucleotides are TGCGCCAGCAGCTTTTTGGATAGCGGGGAGAACTACAATGAGCAGTTCTTC.

The chain is built from TRBV9 and TRBJ1-3; a weak D match, TRBD1 (5 bases). With 8 bases removed from V and 1 base from J, the gap between germline ends came to 13 bases. CDR1 and CDR2 from the germline V gene are SGDLS and YYNGEE. The CDR3 is 14 amino acids. This CDR3 is CASSRGDSGNTIYF. The CDR3 bases are TGTGCCAGTTCTCGGGGCGATTCTGGAAACACCATATATTTT.

This sequence joins TRBV30 and TRBJ2-7, with D maybe TRBD1 (5 bases). The CDR3 length is 11 residues. The germline CDR1 and CDR2 sequences are GTSNPN and SVGIG (reference sequence). The V end was cut by 5 bases, the J end by 2 bases, with 7 bases between. CDR3 residues: CAWGHPYEQYF. In DNA, the CDR3 is TGTGCCTGGGGACACCCCTACGAGCAGTACTTC.

V is TRBV28 and J is TRBJ2-3; possible D gene TRBD1, 5 bases. This CDR3 is 17 amino acids long. The germline gives CDR1 MDHEN, CDR2 SYDVKM. Trimming shortened V by 3 bases and J by 0 bases, and 16 bases separated the two germline ends. This chain's CDR3 is CASSFVIQAPSTDTQYF. DNA of the CDR3: TGTGCCAGCAGTTTTGTTATACAGGCTCCTAGCACAGATACGCAGTATTTT.

The gene calls are TRBV7-2 and TRBJ1-2; tentatively, D is TRBD1 (5 bases). Germline V CDR1 and CDR2: SGHTA, FQGNSA. The CDR3 runs 13 residues. V lost 3 bases and J lost 7, with 12 bases in between. The CDR3 DNA is TGTGCCAGCAGCTTTTGGGGCTCAGCTGGCTACACCTTC. Its protein product is CASSFWGSAGYTF.

This clone was seen once. This chain links TRBV19 with TRBJ1-1; D remains ambiguous. This CDR3 spans 14 amino acids. V was trimmed by 3 bases and J by 0 bases, leaving 8 bases between them. Per germline, CDR1 LNHDA and CDR2 SQIVND (reference sequence). CDR3 residues: CASSMGRLNTEAFF. The CDR3 nucleotides read TGTGCCAGTAGTATGGGGAGGTTGAACACTGAAGCTTTCTTT.

The genes are TRBV10-3 and TRBJ1-4; 9 nucleotides agree with TRBD1. The CDR3 has 15 amino acids. Germline values: CDR1 ENHRY, CDR2 SYGVKD. After removal of 5 bases from V and 6 bases from J, the junction contained 7 bases not matched to a gene. The CDR3 region has the DNA TGTGCCATCAGTCCAACAGGGGGCCTCGATGAAAAACTGTTTTTT. Protein: CAISPTGGLDEKLFF.

The V call is TRBV5-1, the J call TRBJ2-6; TRBD2 is a possible D gene (5 bases). CDR1 and CDR2 from the germline V gene are SGHRS and YFSETQ. Trimming pared 4 bases from V and 2 bases from J, leaving 10 bases between. CDR3 length: 15 residues. CDR3 region: CASSGKEAGANVLTF. The CDR3, as DNA: TGCGCCAGCAGCGGGAAGGAGGCTGGGGCCAACGTCCTGACTTTC.